Sequencing of this TCR beta chain was carried out in a study of vaccination effects on CD4 cells after COVID-19. Study at large: Two convalescent patients provided samples 16 days and one week prevaccination.

As to this clone: Antigen unknown.

CD4+ T cells specific for antigen were expanded with viral peptide pools by the ViraFEST assay before sequencing. An approximately nine-day culture period preceded the isolation of CD4+ T cells. From March to December 2020, the person had a SARS-CoV-2 infection that was confirmed by PCR. Some clones are missing from TCRdb's copy, which holds only in-frame ones; the method was immunoSEQ multiplex PCR. The sample gives roughly 45,000 clones, approximately 77% of which show up once; 25% to 30% is in the top ten. General study points: Convalescent patients numbered few in the study; early post-infection timepoints were missing entirely.

This CDR3 has 15 residues. The V end was cut by 0 bases, the J end by 4 bases, with 10 bases between. The V gene's germline CDR1 is LNHDA and CDR2 SQIVND (reference sequence). This clonotype was sampled from a human donor who had a prior SARS-CoV-2 infection. The source was CD4+ T cells from PBMCs cultured with a peptide pool, collected before COVID-19 vaccination. The J gene is TRBJ1-3, the V gene TRBV19; D remains ambiguous. The CDR3 DNA is TGTGCCAGTAGTATAGATGGGCGGGGAGGAAACACCATATATTTT. This encodes CASSIDGRGGNTIYF.